The sequence of this T cell receptor (beta chain) was determined in a study of blood T cell repertoires in COVID-19. The overall study: The cDNA or gDNA used as material had been derived from T cells, B-cell-depleted T cells, or PBMCs.

Germline lookup yields CDR1 SGDLS and CDR2 YYNGEE. The ends were cut back, 4 bases at V and 1 base at J, with 20 bases in the middle. This CDR3 has 18 residues. Authors' data handling: The assay estimated nucleated cells by amplifying reference gene primers. Assay: immunoSEQ multiplex PCR; the TCRdb copy retains only in-frame clones and omits some. Clone size and the V and J calls come from that table; the DNA yielded D and trimming. The profile shows around 95,000 clones, roughly 92% of them singletons. The chain has TRBV9 and TRBJ2-2; a weak D match, TRBD1 (8 bases). This receptor was obtained from a man aged 45-60 years with active COVID-19. The sample consisted of peripheral blood. The chain's CDR3 is CASSSRTGRELNTGELFF. CDR3 coding DNA: TGTGCCAGCAGCTCCCGGACAGGGCGGGAGTTGAACACCGGGGAGCTGTTTTTT.